These T cell receptor beta chains were read from a single sample in a study of cytomegalovirus exposure and HLA in healthy donors. The protocol was immunoSEQ multiplex PCR, while the TCRdb copy is restricted to in-frame clones and leaves out a portion. This sample has some 210,000 clones; over 75% occur once, and the top ten carry 2% to 2.5%. Source material: PBMCs. These receptors were obtained from a woman aged 18-35 years in good health and CMV-seropositive. The CDR3 runs from the conserved cysteine through the conserved F or W. The D gene is left open where the match is weak. Clone size is shown for a subset of rows, as once, few, many or a class of expanded clone.

>-|TRBJ2-7|-|TRBV5-1
TGCGCCAGCAGCGGTTGGGGAGGCTACGAGCAGTACTTC
CASSGWGGYEQYF
>-|TRBJ1-4|-|TRBV5-1
TGCGCCAGCAAAGCGGGGGGATCTAATGAAAAACTGTTTTTT
CASKAGGSNEKLFF
>-|TRBJ2-2|-|TRBV9
TGTGCCAGCAGCGAGGGGACGAACACCGGGGAGCTGTTTTTT
CASSEGTNTGELFF
>TRBD2|TRBJ2-7|-|TRBV7-9
TGTGCCAGCAGCTTAGGGCTAGCGGGAGCCGAGCAGTACTTC
CASSLGLAGAEQYF
>-|TRBJ2-3|-|TRBV18
TGTGCCAGCTCACCAGGACTCTCCGGCGGCACAGATACGCAGTATTTT
CASSPGLSGGTDTQYF
>TRBD2|TRBJ2-7|-|TRBV28
TGTGCCAGCAATTCAGATCCTAGCGGGAGAACCGAGCAGTACTTC
CASNSDPSGRTEQYF
>-|TRBJ1-3|-|TRBV4-1
TGCGCCAGCAGCCAAGGAGGGTTCGGAAACACCATATATTTT
CASSQGGFGNTIYF
>-|TRBJ2-5|-|TRBV2
TGTGCCAGCAGTGAAAGGGGCCTACGGAGCACACTCCAGTACTTC
CASSERGLRSTLQYF
>TRBD1|TRBJ1-5|-|TRBV28
TGTGCCAGCAGCCCTACCGCGGACAGGGAGAGGGATTTT
CASSPTADRERDF
>-|TRBJ1-3|-|TRBV5-1
TGCGCCAGCAGCTTGGCTCTCGGAGGCGGAAACACCATATATTTT
CASSLALGGGNTIYF
>-|TRBJ1-1|once|TRBV30
TGTGCCTGGAGTGTTATTCTGGGGGCCGACACTGAAGCTTTCTTT
CAWSVILGADTEAFF
>-|TRBJ2-2|-|TRBV9
TGTGCCAGCAGCGAGGAGGGCTGGGACACCGGGGAGCTGTTTTTT
CASSEEGWDTGELFF
>-|TRBJ2-7|-|TRBV9
TGTGCCAGCAGCGTAGATATAGCAAACTCCTACGAGCAGTACTTC
CASSVDIANSYEQYF
>-|TRBJ1-5|-|TRBV30
TGTGCCTGGAGTCCTGGCCGGGATAGCAATCAGCCCCAGCATTTT
CAWSPGRDSNQPQHF
>-|TRBJ1-2|-|TRBV6-1
TGTGCCAGCAGTTCGGACAGAATTCACTATGGCTACACCTTC
CASSSDRIHYGYTF
>-|TRBJ1-1|-|TRBV5-6
TGTGCCAGCAGCTTAGATTTAGAAAACACTGAAGCTTTCTTT
CASSLDLENTEAFF
>-|TRBJ2-1|-|TRBV30
TGTGCCTGGAGTGTAATGGGCTTAGGCTCCTACAATGAGCAGTTCTTC
CAWSVMGLGSYNEQFF
>-|TRBJ2-3|once|TRBV5-6
TGTGCCAGCAGCTTAGGCGGACACACAGATACGCAGTATTTT
CASSLGGHTDTQYF
>-|TRBJ1-2|-|TRBV5-1
TGCGCCAGCAGCTTGGGAGGGCAGGAGGACTATGGCTACACCTTC
CASSLGGQEDYGYTF
>TRBD2|TRBJ2-7|few|TRBV10-3
TGTGCCATGGGGGGGATGGACTACGAGCAGTACTTC
CAMGGMDYEQYF